These T cell receptor beta chains were read from a single sample in a study of blood T cell repertoires in COVID-19. Clones were sequenced by immunoSEQ multiplex PCR, and TCRdb holds only the in-frame ones, with some missing. The profile shows over 250,000 clones, about 90% of them singletons. Input material: peripheral blood. The receptors were gathered from a woman aged 45-65 years with COVID-19, enrolled during active disease. The CDR3 runs from the conserved cysteine through the conserved F or W. D genes are given only for firm matches. Only part of the rows carry a size: once, few, many, or a class if the clone is expanded.

CDR3nt,CDR3aa,v_gene,j_gene,d_gene,abundance
TGTGCCAGTAGTGCCTGGACAGTCAACCACTACGAGCAGTACTTC,CASSAWTVNHYEQYF,TRBV19,TRBJ2-7,NA,once
TGTGCCAGCAGAGCCTGGAGCACAGATACGCAGTATTTT,CASRAWSTDTQYF,TRBV6-4,TRBJ2-3,NA,NA
TGTGCCAGCAGACAGGAGCCCCCAGGAGGCTACACCTTC,CASRQEPPGGYTF,TRBV2,TRBJ1-2,NA,NA
TGCGCCAGCAGTTTTACAGGGGCTTTTAATGAAAAACTGTTTTTT,CASSFTGAFNEKLFF,TRBV5-1,TRBJ1-4,TRBD1,NA
TGTGCCAGCAGCTCTAGGCCCCAACCTCCTAATGAAAAACTGTTTTTT,CASSSRPQPPNEKLFF,TRBV7-2,TRBJ1-4,NA,NA
TGTGCCAGCAGTTTTGGGACAGGGGACGGCTCACCCCTCCACTTT,CASSFGTGDGSPLHF,TRBV27,TRBJ1-6,TRBD1,once
TGTGCCAGCACCAAATCGACAGGGATCACTGAAGCTTTCTTT,CASTKSTGITEAFF,TRBV7-2,TRBJ1-1,TRBD1,few
TGTGCCAGCAGTTTAGGTCCGACAGGGGGCTATGGCTACACCTTC,CASSLGPTGGYGYTF,TRBV27,TRBJ1-2,TRBD1,NA
TGTGCCAGCATGCGGGGAGAGAACACTGAAGCTTTCTTT,CASMRGENTEAFF,TRBV2,TRBJ1-1,NA,NA
TGTGCCAGCAGTGAAGCTGGGAGATACTCTGGAAACACCATATATTTT,CASSEAGRYSGNTIYF,TRBV6-1,TRBJ1-3,NA,NA
TGTGCCAGCAGCTTTAGTGGCGGGGCCGAGCAGTACTTC,CASSFSGGAEQYF,TRBV9,TRBJ2-7,NA,many
TGTGCCAGCAGGAGGCCCCCCGAGACCCAGTACTTC,CASRRPPETQYF,TRBV2,TRBJ2-5,NA,NA
TGTGCCAGCAGCGCACAAGAGGGAGTGGTATACGAGCAGTACTTC,CASSAQEGVVYEQYF,TRBV9,TRBJ2-7,NA,NA
TGTGCCAGCAGCTTTGGACAGGCTATCGGAGAGACCCAGTACTTC,CASSFGQAIGETQYF,TRBV7-9,TRBJ2-5,TRBD1,NA
TGTGCCAGCAGGAAGGACAGTGCAACTAATGAAAAACTGTTTTTT,CASRKDSATNEKLFF,TRBV6-5,TRBJ1-4,NA,NA
TGTGCCAGCAGCTTCGGCCTAGCGGGAAGGTTTGGGGAGCTGTTTTTT,CASSFGLAGRFGELFF,TRBV11-2,TRBJ2-2,TRBD2,once
TGCGCCAGCAGCCCGACAGGCCCCGACGTGGGAAACACCATATATTTT,CASSPTGPDVGNTIYF,TRBV5-1,TRBJ1-3,NA,NA
TGTGCCAGTAGTGAACAGGGGGGGAACACTGAAGCTTTCTTT,CASSEQGGNTEAFF,TRBV19,TRBJ1-1,TRBD1,NA
TGTGCCTGGAGTGAATTAGCGGGAGCCACAGATACGCAGTATTTT,CAWSELAGATDTQYF,TRBV30,TRBJ2-3,TRBD2,NA
TGTGCCAGCAGCCAAGATGGACTCACCCCACTGGCGGGAGGGCCCCGCGAGACCCAGTACTTC,CASSQDGLTPLAGGPRETQYF,TRBV4-2,TRBJ2-5,TRBD2,NA
TGTGCCAGTCGGGGGCAGCTCGGGACTAGCGGGAGGGCCGTCGGGGAGCTGTTTTTT,CASRGQLGTSGRAVGELFF,TRBV19,TRBJ2-2,TRBD2,NA
TGTGCCAGTACCCAGATTGCAACTAATGAAAAACTGTTTTTT,CASTQIATNEKLFF,TRBV19,TRBJ1-4,NA,once
TGTGCCACGCAGGGACAGGGGGCTGGGGCCAACGTCCTGACTTTC,CATQGQGAGANVLTF,TRBV5-6,TRBJ2-6,TRBD1,NA
TGTGCCAGCAGCTTAAGCGGACAGTCCGGGGAGCTGTTTTTT,CASSLSGQSGELFF,TRBV7-2,TRBJ2-2,NA,few
TGTGCCTGGGGGTCGTTAGCGGAGACCGGGGAGCTGTTTTTT,CAWGSLAETGELFF,TRBV30,TRBJ2-2,NA,NA
TGTGCCAGCAGTAGGGGAACTGAAGCTTTCTTT,CASSRGTEAFF,TRBV2,TRBJ1-1,NA,NA
TGTGCCAGCTCGCCTGAGGTAAGCTCCTACGAGCAGTACTTC,CASSPEVSSYEQYF,TRBV18,TRBJ2-7,NA,NA
TGTGCCATCAGTGAGTTTCTCCCGGGAGCCAGCTACGAGCAGTACTTC,CAISEFLPGASYEQYF,TRBV10-3,TRBJ2-7,NA,NA
TGTGCCAGCAGTGACTCGGGGGGAGGAGACTACGAGCAGTACTTC,CASSDSGGGDYEQYF,TRBV6-4,TRBJ2-7,NA,NA
TGCAGCGTTGAAGGGACAGGGACTGAAAAACTGTTTTTT,CSVEGTGTEKLFF,TRBV29-1,TRBJ1-4,TRBD1,once
TGCGCCAGCAGCCTCGGGACAGCTAGCACAGATACGCAGTATTTT,CASSLGTASTDTQYF,TRBV5-1,TRBJ2-3,TRBD1,NA
TGTGCCACCAGCACTAGCGGTCCCTCCTACAATGAGCAGTTCTTC,CATSTSGPSYNEQFF,TRBV24-1,TRBJ2-1,TRBD2,NA
TGTGCCAGCACCCGGGGTGGGAGTGGCCAAGAGACCCAGTACTTC,CASTRGGSGQETQYF,TRBV5-4,TRBJ2-5,NA,NA
TGCGCCAGCAGCTTGGAGTGGCTCGGGGAGCTGTTTTTT,CASSLEWLGELFF,TRBV5-1,TRBJ2-2,NA,NA
TGTGCCTGGAGTGGCGAGAGCTCCTACGAGCAGTACTTC,CAWSGESSYEQYF,TRBV30,TRBJ2-7,NA,once
TGTGCCAGCAGGGAGGGTTTCGACTATGGCTACACCTTC,CASREGFDYGYTF,TRBV25-1,TRBJ1-2,NA,NA
TGTGCCAGCAGCAACCAACAGGGCGCTAATGAAAAACTGTTTTTT,CASSNQQGANEKLFF,TRBV2,TRBJ1-4,NA,once
TGTGCCAGCAGCCCGGGGTCAACTAATGAAAAACTGTTTTTT,CASSPGSTNEKLFF,TRBV7-9,TRBJ1-4,NA,few
TGTGCCAGCAGCTTAGTAGCCACTAGCTGGAGCTCCTACAATGAGCAGTTCTTC,CASSLVATSWSSYNEQFF,TRBV7-8,TRBJ2-1,NA,NA
TGTGCCAGTAGTATAGGGACTAGCGACAACTACGAGCAGTACTTC,CASSIGTSDNYEQYF,TRBV19,TRBJ2-7,TRBD2,NA
TGTGCCAGTAGTCCCTACTTGCCCGGGGAGCTGTTTTTT,CASSPYLPGELFF,TRBV19,TRBJ2-2,NA,NA
TGTGCCAGCAGCTTCCCAGGGTCCCGATCAGAGACCCAGTACTTC,CASSFPGSRSETQYF,TRBV7-9,TRBJ2-5,NA,NA
TGTGCCAGCAGTTGGACAGCGAGCCCCCTTTATGGCTACACCTTC,CASSWTASPLYGYTF,TRBV27,TRBJ1-2,NA,NA
TGTGCCAGCAGCTACAACAGGGCTGGCGGCTACACCTTC,CASSYNRAGGYTF,TRBV5-4,TRBJ1-2,NA,NA
TGTGCCAGCAGTGACCCCCTTTCCTCAGAGACCCAGTACTTC,CASSDPLSSETQYF,TRBV2,TRBJ2-5,NA,NA
TGTGCCAGCTCACCTCGTGGGAGTAGCACAGATACGCAGTATTTT,CASSPRGSSTDTQYF,TRBV18,TRBJ2-3,NA,NA
TGTGCCAGCAGCTTACGTAACAGGCTAGGAGGAAACACCATATATTTT,CASSLRNRLGGNTIYF,TRBV7-9,TRBJ1-3,NA,NA
TGTGCTAGCAGTCGAGGTAACGGAAACACCATATATTTT,CASSRGNGNTIYF,TRBV7-7,TRBJ1-3,NA,once
TGTGCCAGCAGCCAAGAAGTAGCGGCCTCCTACAATGAGCAGTTCTTC,CASSQEVAASYNEQFF,TRBV4-2,TRBJ2-1,NA,NA
TGTGCCAGTACCTCCGGGACAGGGATGTACGAGCAGTACTTC,CASTSGTGMYEQYF,TRBV19,TRBJ2-7,TRBD1,NA
TGTGCCAGCAGCTTCGGGGGTGGCGGCCCTGAAGCTTTCTTT,CASSFGGGGPEAFF,TRBV5-4,TRBJ1-1,NA,NA
TGCGCCAGCAGCCGGAACGCAGGGGTCCTGAACACTGAAGCTTTCTTT,CASSRNAGVLNTEAFF,TRBV4-1,TRBJ1-1,NA,NA
TGTGCCAGCAGCCTCGGGACTAGCCCTTTAGCTGGCACAGATACGCAGTATTTT,CASSLGTSPLAGTDTQYF,TRBV11-2,TRBJ2-3,TRBD2,once
TGTGCCAGCAGTTACCAAGCGGGAAACACCGGGGAGCTGTTTTTT,CASSYQAGNTGELFF,TRBV6-5,TRBJ2-2,TRBD2,NA